This TCR beta chain was profiled in a study of blood T cell repertoires in COVID-19. Produced via immunoSEQ multiplex PCR; TCRdb's table is partial and in-frame only. The table has some 53,000 clones, about 90% seen once. CDR3 length: 16 residues. V trimming: 0 bases; J trimming: 4 bases; junction bases outside the gene matches: 7. Germline-derived CDR1 and CDR2 are SEHNR and FQNEAQ (reference sequence). Material: peripheral blood. The chain carries TRBV7-9 and TRBJ1-1; 8 bases line up with TRBD1. The source of this sequence is a human donor in a cohort sampled during active COVID-19. The CDR3 nucleotides read TGTGCCAGCAGCTTAGCGGGGGCAGGGGGCCTCACTGAAGCTTTCTTT. Its protein product is CASSLAGAGGLTEAFF.